One and the same sample provided the 3 T cell receptor beta chains below, sequenced in a study of blood T cell repertoires in COVID-19 (dated by TCRdb to 2018 to 2020). Receptor amplification or capture employed the immunoSEQ multiplex PCR assay. TCRdb mirrors the immuneACCESS table, restricted to in-frame sequences. Some clones are absent from its copies; in checked studies, under half trace to an unresolved V gene, and the reason for the others is unknown. In all, the sample holds roughly 250,000 clones, and approximately 83% of those were seen once. The ten largest clonotypes hold 3.3% of the sample. The sequencing sample was made of PBMCs or T cells enriched from blood (not recorded which). These receptors all stem from a woman in her thirties or forties with acute COVID-19.

The rearrangement joins TRBV5-1 to TRBJ1-5, with 11 bases aligning to TRBD1. The V and J ends lost 0 bases and 6 bases, in that order; junction bases with no gene match: 2. The CDR3 has 15 amino acids. Germline V gene lookup returns CDR1 SGHRS and CDR2 YFSETQ. In DNA, the CDR3 is TGCGCCAGCAGCTTGGGGACAGGGGGCGGTCAGCCCCAGCATTTT. This encodes CASSLGTGGGQPQHF.

The chain links TRBV7-3 to TRBJ1-1, with 7 bases that match TRBD1. V was clipped by 1 base and J by 0 bases; unmatched bases: 17. CDR3 length equals 20 residues. Germline V lookup: CDR1 SGHTA, CDR2 FQGTGA. The CDR3 DNA sequence: TGTGCCAGCAGCTTAAAAGGGGGCCGGACGGGGCTCCCTATGAACACTGAAGCTTTCTTT. As protein: CASSLKGGRTGLPMNTEAFF.

The chain recombines TRBV29-1 with TRBJ2-1; 10 bases line up with TRBD1. This CDR3 is built from 15 residues. Losses at the gene ends were 0 bases for V and 7 bases for J; bases not matched to a gene: 6. Per the germline V gene, CDR1 is SQVTM and CDR2 is ANQGSEA. The CDR3 reads CSVEDLMDRGNEQFF. The CDR3 bases are TGCAGCGTTGAAGATCTGATGGACAGGGGGAATGAGCAGTTCTTC.